One and the same sample provided the 10 T cell receptor beta chains below, sequenced in a study of HIV-infected patients and healthy controls. All unsorted peripheral T cells were captured because whole blood was used without fractionation. cDNA was made from about 500 ng RNA using alpha and beta constant primers. Using multiplexing indices, alpha and beta chain libraries were generated apart by chain-specific third strand synthesis. TCRdb reprocessed the 5' RACE reads with MiXCR, giving one entry per CDR3 protein. The data hold more than 10,000 distinct CDR3 sequences, with about a tenth observed a single time. Sequenced material: blood. The receptors stem from an adult in good health.

By proportion, this clonotype is medium-sized. V is TRBV5-1 and J is TRBJ2-7, with D maybe TRBD2 (6 bases). The CDR3 is 16 amino acids. The germline V gene encodes CDR1 SGHRS and CDR2 YFSETQ. V was pared by 0 bases and J by 5 bases, with 18 bases between. The CDR3 loop is CASSLDPGRTTHEQYF. The CDR3 DNA follows: TGCGCCAGCAGCTTGGATCCGGGTCGGACTACCCACGAGCAGTACTTC.

The rearrangement joins TRBV27 to TRBJ2-4, with 8 bases identical to TRBD1. This CDR3 is built from 13 residues. The V segment lost 6 bases and the J segment 6 bases; nucleotides outside the gene matches: 4. CDR1 and CDR2 (germline): MNHEY, SMNVEV (reference sequence). This CDR3 reads CASSVDRGNIQYF. The CDR3 DNA reads TGTGCCAGCAGCGTTGACAGGGGAAACATTCAGTACTTC.

This clonotype is deemed medium-sized. J is TRBJ2-3 and V is TRBV20-1, with D perhaps matching TRBD1 (5 bases). Trimming stripped 6 bases from V and 4 bases from J, with 11 bases between. Per germline, CDR1 DFQATT and CDR2 SNEGSKA (reference sequence). This CDR3 comprises 12 residues. CDR3 residues: CSAKKGSDTQYF. The CDR3 DNA reads TGCAGTGCAAAAAAGGGGTCAGATACGCAGTATTTT.

This clonotype has ten or more counts. An end of the junction differs from the germline gene, which may be a read error. V gene TRBV6-1 combines with J gene TRBJ2-1, with 11 bases aligning to TRBD2. The CDR3 length is 16 residues. Looked up from germline, CDR1 is MNHNS and CDR2 is SASEGT. The CDR3 loop reads CASGDTSGSPYNEQFF. CDR3 coding DNA: TGTGCCAGCGGTGATACTAGCGGGAGCCCCTACAATGAGCAGTTCTTC.

This chain uses TRBV6-5 with TRBJ2-2; 10 nucleotides agree with TRBD2. V dropped 2 bases and J dropped 4; count of bases not matched to a gene: 16. This CDR3 is built from 20 residues. From germline, CDR1 is MNHEY and CDR2 SVGAGI. The CDR3 region is CASSYPRRASGRTTTGELFF. In nucleotides, the CDR3 is TGTGCCAGCAGTTACCCTAGGAGGGCTAGCGGGAGAACAACCACCGGGGAGCTGTTTTTT.

The table lists this clonotype with a count of one. The chain is built from TRBV20-1 and TRBJ2-5; D ambiguous. The CDR3 runs to 10 residues. Germline V gene sequence: CDR1 DFQATT, CDR2 SNEGSKA (reference sequence). V gave up 5 bases and J gave up 5 bases, with 6 bases separating them. The CDR3 DNA reads as TGCAGTGCTGCCTGGGAGACCCAGTACTTC. This sequence encodes CSAAWETQYF.

This clonotype is judged medium-sized (0.01 to 0.1%). J is TRBJ2-1 and V is TRBV19; no reliable D call. CDR3 size: 13 residues. Germline V CDR1 and CDR2: LNHDA, SQIVND (reference sequence). V shed 0 bases and J shed 9 bases, with 9 bases lying between them. CDR3 nucleotide sequence: TGTGCCAGTAGTATAGATCAGAGGAGTGAGCAGTTCTTC. It codes for CASSIDQRSEQFF.

The chain recombines TRBV19 with TRBJ1-5; D might be TRBD1 (5 bases). Per germline, CDR1 LNHDA and CDR2 SQIVND (reference sequence). V lost 5 bases and J 2 bases, leaving 13 bases between the germline ends. This CDR3 contains 15 residues. CDR3 loop: CASSAPRGGNQPQHF. In DNA form, the CDR3 reads TGTGCCAGTAGTGCCCCTCGAGGGGGCAATCAGCCCCAGCATTTT.

The table lists this clonotype with many counts. This chain uses TRBV7-3 with TRBJ2-1; D gene unclear. Germline CDR1 and CDR2: SGHTA and FQGTGA. V lost 2 bases and J 0 bases, leaving 11 bases between the germline ends. This CDR3 is built from 16 residues. The CDR3 here is CASSLWATLSYNEQFF. CDR3 in DNA: TGTGCCAGCAGCTTATGGGCGACGCTCTCCTACAATGAGCAGTTCTTC.

This clonotype is medium-sized by share. The J gene is TRBJ2-5, the V gene TRBV5-5, with D uncertain. CDR3 length: 14 amino acids. The V gene's germline CDR1 is SGHKS and CDR2 YYEKEE (reference sequence). Trimming left V 1 base short and J 2 bases short, with 9 bases between. Here the CDR3 DNA reads TGTGCCAGCAGCTTGTTGCAGACTCAAGAGACCCAGTACTTC. Translation: CASSLLQTQETQYF.